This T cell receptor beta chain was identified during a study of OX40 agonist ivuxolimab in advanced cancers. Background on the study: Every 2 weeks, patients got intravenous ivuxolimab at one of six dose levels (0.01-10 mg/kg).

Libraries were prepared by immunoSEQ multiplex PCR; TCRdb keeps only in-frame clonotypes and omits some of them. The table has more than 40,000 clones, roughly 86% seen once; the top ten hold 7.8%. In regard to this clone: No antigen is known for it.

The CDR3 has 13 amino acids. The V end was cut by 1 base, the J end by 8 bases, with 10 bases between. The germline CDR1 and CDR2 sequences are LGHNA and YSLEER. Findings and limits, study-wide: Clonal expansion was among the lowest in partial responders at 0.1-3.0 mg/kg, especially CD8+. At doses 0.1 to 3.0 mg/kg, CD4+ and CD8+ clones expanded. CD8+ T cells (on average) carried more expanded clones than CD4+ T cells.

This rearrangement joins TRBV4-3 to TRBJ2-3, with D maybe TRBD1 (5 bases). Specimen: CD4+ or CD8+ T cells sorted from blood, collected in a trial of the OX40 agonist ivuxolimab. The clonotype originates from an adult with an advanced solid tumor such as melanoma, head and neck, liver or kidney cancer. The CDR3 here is CASSQGTISTQYF. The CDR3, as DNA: TGCGCCAGCAGCCAAGGGACAATTTCTACGCAGTATTTT.